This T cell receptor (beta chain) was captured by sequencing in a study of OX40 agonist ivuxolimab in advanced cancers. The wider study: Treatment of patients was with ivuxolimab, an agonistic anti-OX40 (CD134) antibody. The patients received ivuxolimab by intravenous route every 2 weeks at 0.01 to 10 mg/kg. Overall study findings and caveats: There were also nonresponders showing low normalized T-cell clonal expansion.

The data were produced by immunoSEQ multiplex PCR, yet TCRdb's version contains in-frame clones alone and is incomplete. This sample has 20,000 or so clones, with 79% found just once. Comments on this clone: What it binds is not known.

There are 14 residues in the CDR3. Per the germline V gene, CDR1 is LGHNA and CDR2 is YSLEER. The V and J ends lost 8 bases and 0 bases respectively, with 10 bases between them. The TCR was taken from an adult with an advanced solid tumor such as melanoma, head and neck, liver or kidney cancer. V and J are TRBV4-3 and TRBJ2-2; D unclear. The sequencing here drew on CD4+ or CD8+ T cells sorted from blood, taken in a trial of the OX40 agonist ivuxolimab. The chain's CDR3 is CASAEGPNTGELFF. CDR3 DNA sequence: TGCGCCAGCGCCGAAGGACCGAACACCGGGGAGCTGTTTTTT.